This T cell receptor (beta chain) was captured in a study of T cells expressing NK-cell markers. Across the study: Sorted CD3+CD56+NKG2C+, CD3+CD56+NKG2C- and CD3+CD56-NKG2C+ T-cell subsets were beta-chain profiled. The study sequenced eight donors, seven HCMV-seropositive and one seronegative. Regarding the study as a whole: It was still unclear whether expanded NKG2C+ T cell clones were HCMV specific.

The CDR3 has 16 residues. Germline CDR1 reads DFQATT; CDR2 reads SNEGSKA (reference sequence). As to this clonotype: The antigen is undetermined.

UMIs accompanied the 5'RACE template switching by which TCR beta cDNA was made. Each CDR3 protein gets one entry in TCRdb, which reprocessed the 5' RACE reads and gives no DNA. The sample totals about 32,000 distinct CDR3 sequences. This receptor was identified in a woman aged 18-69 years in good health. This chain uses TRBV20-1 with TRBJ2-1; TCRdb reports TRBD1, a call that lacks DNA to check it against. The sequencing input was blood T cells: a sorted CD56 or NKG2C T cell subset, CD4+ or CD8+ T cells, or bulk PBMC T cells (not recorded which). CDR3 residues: CSARDTTGTGMDEQFF.